This TCR beta chain was documented in a study of cytomegalovirus exposure and HLA in healthy donors (TCRdb year 2017). Regarding the study in general: In an earlier analysis of 550 to 750 of the donors, about 270 Gb of sequence data and approximately 100 million unique TCR beta sequences from about 190 million T cells were reported. About five DR-DQ haplotypes were treated as single units for association and clustering because of strong linkage in the cohort. Besides the first cohort of around 670 subjects, a separate validation cohort made up of some 110 different subjects was used. Using immunosequencing, the study profiled T cell repertoires from fewer than 850 subjects and related those repertoires to cytomegalovirus serostatus. The number of donors typed differed by locus, with about 629-640 for A, B, C, DRB1 and DQB1, around 520 for DQA1, under 610 for DPA1, and roughly 450 for DPB1. High-throughput TCR immunosequencing, statistical association of individual TCRs with disease status, and machine learning were combined to predict cytomegalovirus infection status. An early release covering about 600 HLA-typed donors comprised roughly 300 gigabases of sequencing data and roughly 86 million unique TCR sequences. Rather than drawing on any new phenotypic data, the later analysis identified candidate immune exposures from TCR beta sequences and the way those sequences occurred across donors. Alongside the repertoire data, information on donor age, sex, ethnicity and CMV serostatus was compiled. A later analysis re-analyzed previously published TCR beta repertoires from hundreds of donors and added high-resolution HLA genotyping to study TCR occurrence patterns. Of the 300 to 500 genotyped donors, 65% to 90% were placed in the genetic ancestry cluster associated with self-reported Caucasian donors. The study was designed to test whether signatures of past pathogen exposure could be identified by cataloging public T cell receptors. Genome-wide SNP genotypes for about 65% of the 666 donors were used in a later genetic analysis, which treated that subset as a discovery cohort. An earlier analysis of about 600 of the donors used high-throughput TCR beta sequencing to judge whether each TCR beta V gene segment behaved as functional or pseudogenic. Among 350 to 400 genotyped donors of the cohort, an average of around 240,000 unique TCR beta nucleotide sequences were sequenced per donor, about a sixth of them non-productive. HLA typing included class I and class II loci at four-digit resolution. All discovery cohort repertoires had been generated on a single sequencing platform. The paper as a whole reports these results and caveats: In vitro tests confirmed that three of the cytomegalovirus-associated TCR beta chains recognize cytomegalovirus antigens. HLA typing was unavailable for some donors at each locus, so association tests used only the typed subset. The sequencing pipeline was judged likely to have produced a cluster of highly shared sequence variants as a technical artifact. In a later analysis, HLA-associated TCR beta chains were found to be more clonally expanded and to have lower generation probabilities than equally common non-associated chains. Correlated functional status among segregating V segments might be attributable to linkage disequilibrium, but an unknown experimental factor could not be ruled out. Cytomegalovirus status was reported to be diagnosed by the classifier with high specificity and sensitivity in both the original and validation cohorts. The study listed around 160 TCR beta chains as associated with cytomegalovirus. Some IMGT-functional V segments, including TRBV6-2 and TRBV6-3, could not be told apart with the 87-base-pair reads, so those segments were excluded. A later analysis reported that several top co-occurrence clusters appeared linked to parvovirus B19, influenza, CMV and Epstein-Barr virus. In a later analysis, TCR association rates were found to vary across HLA loci, with the most associated TCRs seen for DRB1 alleles and the fewest for HLA-C alleles. Most CMV-associated TCR beta chains appeared to be HLA-restricted in a later analysis, and the HLA associations seemed to be driven largely by CMV exposure. An association between a missense DCLRE1C variant and V-gene and J-gene trimming of TCR beta chains was found in a later genetic analysis and replicated in an independent cohort. When HLA alleles, especially DR and DQ, strongly co-occurred, TCR associations were difficult to assign to individual alleles. Immune exposure information for the cohort was limited to CMV serostatus. Most TCR sequences were seen in very few donors, while some public TCRs were found in many individuals. Presence/absence analyses assumed roughly uniform sequencing depth across donors, an assumption that may not hold. In an earlier analysis of around 600 of the donors, most TCR beta V segments were observed in productive rearrangements about 90% or about 30% of the time, broadly matching IMGT annotations. Seventeen rarely observed V segments, including chromosome 9 orphons, were excluded from the earlier analysis of about 610 of the donors because counts were too low. In a later genetic analysis, fewer N-insertions in productive TCRs were reported among donors in an Asian-associated ancestry cluster than the approximately 630-donor mean. This cohort had only TCR beta chains sequenced, and the lack of alpha or paired-chain data limited which features could be detected. It was suggested by the authors that the approach could potentially be generalized to other disease states and immunological phenotypes. A later analysis associated 16,951 TCR beta sequences with specific HLA alleles at a false discovery rate of 0.05. A further reported finding was that TCR beta sequences accurately predicted the HLA-A and HLA-B alleles for most subjects in the first cohort.

The cohort consisted of hundreds of healthy bone marrow donors. All cohort members were sampled while nominally healthy, although unrecorded immune exposures were likely present. The donor was CMV seronegative and belonged to the group of 350 to 400 seronegative cohort members. A peripheral blood sample was collected from each donor, and TCR beta sequencing was performed on peripheral blood mononuclear cells. The Qiagen DNeasy Blood Extraction Kit was used to extract genomic DNA from the blood cell samples. The method behind the library was the immunoSEQ multiplex PCR assay. A mixture of 60 forward primers for TCR Vbeta segments and 13 reverse primers for TCR Jbeta segments was used in the multiplex PCR. Amplification of the CDR3 region of rearranged TCR beta genes was performed with a multiplex PCR assay on genomic DNA. The Illumina HiSeq System was used to sequence the amplified TCR beta libraries as 87-base-pair reads. Regarding the original processing steps: Across the roughly 600 repertoires, a later analysis counted 78 million or so unique TCR beta chains, 8.5 million to 12 million of which were shared by at least two donors. To remove PCR and sequencing errors, raw reads were error-corrected and collapsed into unique sequences using a nearest-neighbor algorithm that merged closely related sequences. CDR3 sequences were aligned to IMGT reference sequences to assign V, D and J gene segments. For a sequence to be retained, at least a six-nucleotide match to both a V gene segment and a J gene segment was required. A rearrangement was called productive if the CDR3 had no stop codons and remained in frame with V and J, and every other rearrangement was called non-productive. Following IMGT convention, CDR3 was defined as the stretch from the second conserved V-encoded cysteine up to the conserved J-encoded phenylalanine. Sequences without an unambiguous match to a single V gene segment were excluded from the earlier analysis of about 640 of the donors. In an earlier analysis of a few hundred of the donors, V segments were called functional above 56.7% productive rearrangements and were called segregating when the between-donor standard deviation exceeded 5%. To diagnose cytomegalovirus status from the catalog of TCR beta chain sequences, a statistical classification framework was built. V and J gene assignment, in a later analysis, came from comparing TCR nucleotide sequences with IMGT/GENE-DB human TR gene sequences. The TCRdist pipeline was used in a later analysis to assign CDR3 sequences and most-parsimonious VDJ recombination scenarios. A later analysis defined each TCR beta chain by its CDR3 amino acid sequence plus V-gene family, and excluded reads lacking a unique V-gene family. To address suspected cross-contamination and a sequencing artifact, a later analysis removed around 600 highly shared, low-generation-probability nucleotide sequences. A later analysis calculated a clonal expansion index for each public chain from normalized within-repertoire ranks of inferred template counts. Generation probabilities in a later analysis came from a VDJ recombination model fitted to out-of-frame rearrangements, and those results were checked against IGoR. In a later analysis, hypergeometric tests were used to score TCR-TCR, TCR-HLA and TCR-CMV co-occurrence, with a repertoire-size bias correction applied to TCR pairs. To estimate false discovery rates, a later analysis permuted the HLA or CMV assignments 20 times. A later analysis grouped co-occurring TCRs with DBSCAN, adding TCRdist sequence similarity when clustering within HLA-allele-positive subsets. For co-occurrence clustering, repertoires with fewer than 30,000 or more than 120,000 public chains were excluded, along with several repertoires with anomalous nucleotide sharing. The table comes from immuneACCESS by way of TCRdb, which keeps in-frame sequences with V and J called. Part of the clones is missing from these tables; in studies checked, under half for an unresolved V gene and the rest for unknown reasons. Clonal size and the V and J genes are those of that table, whereas D and trimming came from the DNA. This sample gives around 280,000 clones in total; roughly 90% of them show up just once. The ten largest clones capture 2% to 3% of the sample.

Concerning this clone: What antigen it recognizes has not been identified. It has no much larger one-base neighbor in the sample; base qualities were not kept.

The germline V and J ends show losses of 5 bases and 3 bases respectively, and no gene match explains 6 bases of the junction. Counted from cysteine to phenylalanine, this CDR3 has 15 amino acids. The CDR3 DNA has 45 bases and is translated from base 1. CDR1 and CDR2 were assigned from the germline V gene as SGHRS and YFSETQ. The specimen sequenced was PBMCs. The sequence was collected from a woman aged 18-29 years in good health and CMV-seronegative. The V and J genes are TRBV5-1 and TRBJ2-5, with 11 junctional bases fitting TRBD2. At the DNA level, the sequence is TGCGCCAGCAGTCCTAGCGGGGGGAACGAAGAGACCCAGTACTTC. Its protein reads: CASSPSGGNEETQYF.